The next 13 T cell receptor beta chains were all read from a single sample in a study of CD8 T cells in ankylosing spondylitis. Via MiXCR, TCRdb re-called the 5' RACE reads, giving one row per CDR3 protein. The table lists 150,000 to 200,000 distinct CDR3 sequences, approximately 10% of them singletons. The specimen sequenced was blood, either unsorted or a sorted T cell fraction (not recorded which). The receptor source for this set is a male donor with ankylosing spondylitis or in good health (not recorded which).

Concerning this clonotype itself: It may be a read error: a sequence one base away is much more abundant. The chain links TRBV5-1 to TRBJ2-3; D gene unclear. Germline V gives CDR1 SGHRS, CDR2 YFSETQ. V was trimmed by 0 bases and J by 1 base, leaving 12 bases between them. There are 16 residues in the CDR3. The CDR3 bases are TGCGCCAGCAGCTTGGGAGCTGGGTCGGGCACAGATACGCAGTATTTT. Its translation is CASSLGAGSGTDTQYF.

This clonotype was counted many times. At one boundary the junction diverges from the germline segment, which might be a read error. The chain is built from TRBV5-1 and TRBJ2-7; D is ambiguous. Germline CDR1 SGHRS, CDR2 YFSETQ. The CDR3 extends over 11 amino acids. CDR3 bases: TGTGCCAGCAGTTTGGTCGACGAGCAGTACTTC. Protein product: CASSLVDEQYF.

This clonotype was counted at least ten times. This chain links TRBV10-3 with TRBJ1-3; maybe TRBD1 (6 bases). Germline V gene data show CDR1 as ENHRY and CDR2 as SYGVKD. This CDR3 spans 17 amino acids. V shed 0 bases and J shed 0 bases, with 12 bases lying between them. The CDR3 region has the DNA TGTGCCATCAGTGAGTCCTGGACAGACATCTCTGGAAACACCATATATTTT. This gives the protein CAISESWTDISGNTIYF.

This clonotype was picked up many times. This sequence joins TRBV14 and TRBJ2-7; the D call may be TRBD1 or TRBD2 (5 bases each). This CDR3 spans 15 amino acids. V was trimmed by 0 bases and J by 2 bases, leaving 11 bases between them. CDR1 is SGHDN and CDR2 is FVKESK in the germline V gene. The CDR3 nucleotides are TGTGCCAGCAGCCAAGAGTTCGGGGCAGCCTACGAGCAGTACTTC. Protein sequence: CASSQEFGAAYEQYF.

This clonotype showed up many times. The chain recombines TRBV29-1 with TRBJ1-1, with a tentative D call TRBD1 (5 bases). Germline loops: CDR1 SQVTM, CDR2 ANQGSEA. V was clipped by 1 base and J by 1 base, with 19 bases between them. The CDR3 covers 17 residues. The DNA for the CDR3 is TGCAGCGTTGAAGGAGGGGATAGGCAGGGATGGAACACTGAAGCTTTCTTT. Translating gives CSVEGGDRQGWNTEAFF. The variable domain in full, completed from reference TRBV29-1 and TRBJ1-1, reads SAVISQKPSRDICQRGTSLTIQCQVDSQVTMMFWYRQQPGQSLTLIATANQGSEATYESGFVIDKFPISRPNLTFSTLTVSNMSPEDSSIYLCSVEGGDRQGWNTEAFFGQGTRLTVV.

Ten or more counts support this clonotype. V and J are TRBV6-1 and TRBJ1-2; 8 positions agree with TRBD1. This CDR3 contains 15 residues. Germline lookup yields CDR1 MNHNS and CDR2 SASEGT. After removal of 1 base from V and 6 bases from J, the junction contained 7 bases not matched to a gene. CDR3 amino acids: CASSEGTGTYNGYTF. The CDR3 DNA sequence: TGTGCCAGCAGTGAAGGGACAGGGACGTATAATGGCTACACCTTC.

This clonotype came up a few times. The rearrangement uses TRBV7-2 and TRBJ2-1; D possibly corresponds to TRBD1 (6 bases). This CDR3 is 17 amino acids long. CDR1 and CDR2 (germline): SGHTA, FQGNSA. The V end was cut by 5 bases, the J end by 6 bases, with 23 bases between. Here the CDR3 reads CASSPLIRSIRGNEQFF. The CDR3 DNA follows: TGTGCCAGCAGCCCCCTAATCAGGTCCATCAGGGGCAATGAGCAGTTCTTC.

This clonotype was detected many times. The chain carries TRBV27 and TRBJ1-1; no firm D call. V was clipped by 5 bases and J by 4 bases, with 11 bases between them. The germline gives CDR1 MNHEY, CDR2 SMNVEV (reference sequence). The CDR3 runs 13 residues. The CDR3 bases are TGTGCCAGCAGTCCGTGGCAGAGCACTGAAGCTTTCTTT. Protein sequence: CASSPWQSTEAFF.

This clonotype has ten or more counts. This chain joins TRBV7-8 and TRBJ2-7; 8 nucleotides line up with TRBD1. V dropped 3 bases and J dropped 7; count of bases not matched to a gene: 5. This CDR3 is 13 amino acids long. Germline V gene data show CDR1 as SGHVS and CDR2 as FQNEAQ. As DNA, the CDR3 is TGTGCCAGCAGCTTCGGACAGGGCGGGGAGCAGTACTTC. It encodes CASSFGQGGEQYF.

As to this clonotype: A clone one base away is much larger, so this may be a read error. V and J are TRBV19 and TRBJ1-5; D is unresolved. Looked up from germline, CDR1 is LNHDA and CDR2 is SQIVND (reference sequence). This CDR3 has 16 amino acids. The CDR3 here is CASSGGPGRDNQSQHF. The DNA for the CDR3 is TGTGCCAGTAGTGGCGGGCCAGGACGAGACAATCAGTCCCAGCATTTT.

A few counts support this clonotype. The V gene is TRBV27, the J gene TRBJ2-2; D tentatively reads TRBD1 or TRBD2 (5 bases each). V was cut by 6 bases and J by 6 bases, with 20 bases left in between. Looked up from germline, CDR1 is MNHEY and CDR2 is SMNVEV (reference sequence). CDR3 length equals 16 residues. CDR3 bases: TGTGCCAGCAGCTTCTCCGGGACCAGGTTTGCCGGGGAGCTGTTTTTT. Translated: CASSFSGTRFAGELFF.

The chain has TRBV5-6 and TRBJ2-2; D not certain. The V end lost 4 bases, the J end lost 5 bases, and 6 bases lay between the germline ends. The germline gives CDR1 SGHDT, CDR2 YYEEEE. This CDR3 region has 12 residues. The CDR3 sequence is CASSVVTGELFF. In nucleotides, the CDR3 is TGTGCCAGCAGCGTGGTGACCGGGGAGCTGTTTTTT.

In this sample, this clonotype turned up many times. The chain has TRBV7-6 and TRBJ1-3, with a tentative D call TRBD1 (5 bases). V dropped 5 bases and J dropped 0 bases, with 11 bases sitting between them. The CDR3 has 15 amino acids. The germline gives CDR1 SGHVS, CDR2 FNYEAQ. CDR3 region: CASSRGRGSGNTIYF. The CDR3 coding sequence is TGTGCCAGCAGCCGGGGACGGGGCTCTGGAAACACCATATATTTT.